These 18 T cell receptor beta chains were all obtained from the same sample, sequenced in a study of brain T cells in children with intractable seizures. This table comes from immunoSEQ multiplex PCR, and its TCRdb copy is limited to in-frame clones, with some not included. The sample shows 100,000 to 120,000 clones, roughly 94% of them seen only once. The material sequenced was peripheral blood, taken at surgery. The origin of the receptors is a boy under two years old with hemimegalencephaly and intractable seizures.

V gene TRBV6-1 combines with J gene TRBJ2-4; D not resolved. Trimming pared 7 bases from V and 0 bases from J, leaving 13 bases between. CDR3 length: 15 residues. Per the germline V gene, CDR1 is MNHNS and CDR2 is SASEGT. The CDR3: CASIMGTLAKNIQYF. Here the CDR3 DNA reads TGTGCCAGCATCATGGGCACCTTAGCCAAAAACATTCAGTACTTC.

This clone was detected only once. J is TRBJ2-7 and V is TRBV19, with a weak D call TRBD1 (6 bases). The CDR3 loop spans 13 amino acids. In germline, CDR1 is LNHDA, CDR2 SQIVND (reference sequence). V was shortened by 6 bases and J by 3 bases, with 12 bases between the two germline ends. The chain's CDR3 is CASSTGYLYEQYF. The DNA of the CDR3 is TGTGCCAGTAGCACAGGGTACCTCTACGAGCAGTACTTC. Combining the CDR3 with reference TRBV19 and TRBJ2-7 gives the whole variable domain DGGITQSPKYLFRKEGQNVTLSCEQNLNHDAMYWYRQDPGQGLRLIYYSQIVNDFQKGDIAEGYSVSREKKESFPLTVTSAQKNPTAFYLCASSTGYLYEQYFGPGTRLTVT.

DNA for the CDR3: TGTGCCAGCAGCCCTCGGACTAGCGGGAGGGACGGGCAGTACTTC. Protein product: CASSPRTSGRDGQYF. V and J are TRBV11-2 and TRBJ2-7; 15 nucleotides agree with TRBD2. After removal of 5 bases from V and 9 bases from J, the junction contained 8 bases not matched to a gene. The CDR3 contains 15 residues. The germline V gene encodes CDR1 SGHAT and CDR2 FQNNGV.

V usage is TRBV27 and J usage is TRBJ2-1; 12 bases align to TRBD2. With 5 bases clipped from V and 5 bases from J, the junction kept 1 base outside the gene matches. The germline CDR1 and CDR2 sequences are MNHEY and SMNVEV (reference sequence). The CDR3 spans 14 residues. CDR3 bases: TGTGCCAGCAGTCCTAGCGGGAGGGACAATGAGCAGTTCTTC. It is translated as CASSPSGRDNEQFF.

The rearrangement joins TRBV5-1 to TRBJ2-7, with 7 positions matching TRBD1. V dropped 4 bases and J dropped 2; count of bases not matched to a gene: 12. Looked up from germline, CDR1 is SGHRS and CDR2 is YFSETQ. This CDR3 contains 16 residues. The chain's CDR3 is CASSAGRTGSTYEQYF. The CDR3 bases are TGCGCCAGCAGCGCGGGCCGGACAGGCTCAACCTACGAGCAGTACTTC.

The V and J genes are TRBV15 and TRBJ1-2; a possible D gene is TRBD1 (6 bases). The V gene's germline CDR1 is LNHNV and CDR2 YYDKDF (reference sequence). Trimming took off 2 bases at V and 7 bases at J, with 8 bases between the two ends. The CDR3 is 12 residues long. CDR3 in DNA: TGTGCCACCAGCAGACCCAGGGGTGGCTACACCTTC. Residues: CATSRPRGGYTF.

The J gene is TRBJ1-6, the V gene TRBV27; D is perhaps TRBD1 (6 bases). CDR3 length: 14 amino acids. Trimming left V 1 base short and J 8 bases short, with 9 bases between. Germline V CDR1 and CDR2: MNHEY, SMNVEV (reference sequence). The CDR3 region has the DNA TGTGCCAGCAGTTTATTAGGGGGGGATTCACCCCTCCACTTT. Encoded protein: CASSLLGGDSPLHF.

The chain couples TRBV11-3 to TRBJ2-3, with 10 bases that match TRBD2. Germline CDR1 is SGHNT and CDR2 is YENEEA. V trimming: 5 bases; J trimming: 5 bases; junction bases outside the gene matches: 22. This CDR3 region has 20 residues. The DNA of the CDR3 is TGTGCCAGCAGCCCCACGGGTTGGGCGGCTAGCGGGAGTATGGTAGATACGCAGTATTTT. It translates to CASSPTGWAASGSMVDTQYF.

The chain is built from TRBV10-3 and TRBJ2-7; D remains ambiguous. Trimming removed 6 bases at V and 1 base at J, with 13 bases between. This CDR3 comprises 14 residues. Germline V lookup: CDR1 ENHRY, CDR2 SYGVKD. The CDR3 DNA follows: TGTGCCATCAGGGACCCCCGGCAGTCCTACGAGCAGTACTTC. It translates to CAIRDPRQSYEQYF.

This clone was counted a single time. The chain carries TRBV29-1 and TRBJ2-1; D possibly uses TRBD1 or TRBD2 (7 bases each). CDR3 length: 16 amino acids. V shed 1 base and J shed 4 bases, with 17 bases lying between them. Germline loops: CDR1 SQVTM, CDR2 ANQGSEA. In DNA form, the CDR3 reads TGCAGCGTTGAAGGATTCGGCAGGGGGGGATACAATGAGCAGTTCTTC. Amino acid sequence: CSVEGFGRGGYNEQFF.

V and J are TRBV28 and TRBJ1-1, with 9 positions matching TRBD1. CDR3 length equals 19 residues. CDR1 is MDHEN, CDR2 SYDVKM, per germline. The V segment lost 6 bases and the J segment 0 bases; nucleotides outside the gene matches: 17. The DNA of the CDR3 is TGTGCCAGCAGCCGCCCGCCAATTGGACAGGGGAGAGTGAACACTGAAGCTTTCTTT. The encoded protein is CASSRPPIGQGRVNTEAFF.

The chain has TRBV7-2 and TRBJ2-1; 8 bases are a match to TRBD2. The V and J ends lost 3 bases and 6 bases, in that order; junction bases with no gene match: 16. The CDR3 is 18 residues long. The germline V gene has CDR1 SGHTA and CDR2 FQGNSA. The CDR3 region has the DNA TGTGCCAGCAGCTTCAGCTCTATCGGGAGGGTTGGGGCCAATGAGCAGTTCTTC. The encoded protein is CASSFSSIGRVGANEQFF. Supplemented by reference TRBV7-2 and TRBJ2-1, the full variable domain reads GAGVSQSPSNKVTEKGKDVELRCDPISGHTALYWYRQSLGQGLEFLIYFQGNSAPDKSGLPSDRFSAERTGGSVSTLTIQRTQQEDSAVYLCASSFSSIGRVGANEQFFGPGTRLTVL.

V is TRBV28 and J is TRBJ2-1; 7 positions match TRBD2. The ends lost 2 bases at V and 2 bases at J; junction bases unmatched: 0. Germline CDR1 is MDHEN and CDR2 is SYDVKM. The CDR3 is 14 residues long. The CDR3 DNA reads TGTGCCAGCAGTTTACTAGCGGCCTACAATGAGCAGTTCTTC. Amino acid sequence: CASSLLAAYNEQFF.

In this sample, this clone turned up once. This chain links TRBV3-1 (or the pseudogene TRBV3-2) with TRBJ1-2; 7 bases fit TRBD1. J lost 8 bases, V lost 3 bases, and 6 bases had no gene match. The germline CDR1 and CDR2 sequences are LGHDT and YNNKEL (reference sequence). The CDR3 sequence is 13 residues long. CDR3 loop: CASSHRTGEGYTF. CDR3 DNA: TGTGCCAGCAGCCACCGGACAGGAGAAGGCTACACCTTC.

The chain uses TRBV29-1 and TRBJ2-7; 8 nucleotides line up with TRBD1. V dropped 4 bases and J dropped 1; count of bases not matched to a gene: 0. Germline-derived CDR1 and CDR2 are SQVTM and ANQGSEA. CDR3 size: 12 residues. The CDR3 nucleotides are TGCAGCGTTGGGACAGGGTCCTACGAGCAGTACTTC. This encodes CSVGTGSYEQYF.

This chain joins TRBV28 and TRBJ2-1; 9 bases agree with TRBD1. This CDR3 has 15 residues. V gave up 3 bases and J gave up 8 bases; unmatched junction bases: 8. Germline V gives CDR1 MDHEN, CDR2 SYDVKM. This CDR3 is CASSLSGQGYYEQFF. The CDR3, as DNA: TGTGCCAGCAGTTTGTCAGGACAGGGGTATTATGAGCAGTTCTTC.

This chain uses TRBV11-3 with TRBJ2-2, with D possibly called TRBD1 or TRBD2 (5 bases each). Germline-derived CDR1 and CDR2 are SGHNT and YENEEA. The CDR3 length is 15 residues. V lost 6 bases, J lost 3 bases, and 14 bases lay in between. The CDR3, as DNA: TGTGCCAGCAGTTCAGGGACCGAGGACACCGGGGAGCTGTTTTTT. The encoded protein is CASSSGTEDTGELFF.

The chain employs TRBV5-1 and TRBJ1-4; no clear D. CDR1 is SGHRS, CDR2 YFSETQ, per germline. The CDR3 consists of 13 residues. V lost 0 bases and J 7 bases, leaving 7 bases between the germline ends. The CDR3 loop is CASSLADREKLFF. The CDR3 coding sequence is TGCGCCAGCAGCTTGGCAGACCGTGAAAAACTGTTTTTT.